A single sample gave rise to the 5 T cell receptor beta chains below, sequenced in a study of monozygotic twins with inflammatory bowel disease. TCRdb re-called the 5' RACE reads and gives one entry per CDR3 protein, without DNA. In total, the table holds some 210,000 distinct CDR3 sequences. Material: blood. The source of these receptors is a human donor with ulcerative colitis or Crohn's disease, or a healthy co-twin of an affected twin (not recorded which).

This chain links TRBV3-1 with TRBJ2-7; the D gene TCRdb calls, TRBD1, cannot be checked with no DNA. Germline V gene data show CDR1 as LGHDT and CDR2 as YNNKEL (reference sequence). The CDR3 covers 14 residues. CDR3 in amino acids: CASSQLGQAYEQYF.

V and J are TRBV29-1 and TRBJ1-2; TCRdb outputs TRBD1, but without DNA this stays unchecked. The CDR3 is 12 amino acids. The V gene's germline CDR1 is SQVTM and CDR2 ANQGSEA. This CDR3 is CSARTGHYGYTF.

The V call is TRBV29-1, the J call TRBJ1-1. The CDR3 is 11 amino acids. Germline V lookup: CDR1 SQVTM, CDR2 ANQGSEA. CDR3 region: CTALVLSEAFF. Full variable domain (remainder filled in from reference TRBV29-1 and TRBJ1-1): SAVISQKPSRDICQRGTSLTIQCQVDSQVTMMFWYRQQPGQSLTLIATANQGSEATYESGFVIDKFPISRPNLTFSTLTVSNMSPEDSSIYLCTALVLSEAFFGQGTRLTVV.

J is TRBJ2-4 and V is TRBV12-3 or TRBV12-4; the D call from TCRdb, TRBD1, cannot be confirmed without DNA. This CDR3 contains 15 residues. The chain's CDR3 is CASRGGQVPLGIQYF.

This rearrangement joins TRBV20-1 to TRBJ1-1. Germline lookup yields CDR1 DFQATT and CDR2 SNEGSKA (reference sequence). The CDR3 is 13 amino acids. The CDR3 spells CSARDFRAWMAFF.